This TCR beta chain was sequenced in a study of vaccination and CD4 T cells after COVID-19. The study, taken as a whole, reports: Spike mono-reactivity held for 304 of 307 vaccine-specific clones in convalescent patients. The analysis of convalescent patients involved relatively few individuals and lacked early post-infection timepoints.

Turning to this clonotype: Its antigen is as yet unknown.

J lost 12 bases, V lost 4 bases, and 5 bases had no gene match. There are 13 residues in the CDR3. Germline CDR1 and CDR2: KGHDR and SFDVKD. Once obtained from cultured CD4+ T cells, the DNA was sequenced using the Oncomine TCR Beta short-read assay. In TCRdb, the PCR reads were re-called with MiXCR into one record per CDR3 protein. The repertoire has 15,000 or so distinct CDR3 sequences, 45% to 50% of them found once; the top ten carry roughly 10%. Documented treatment: approximately nine-day PBMC culture with coronavirus spike peptide pools or control peptides (ViraFEST assay). In the ViraFEST assay, peptide-pool expansion preceded TCR sequencing of expanded clonotypes.

V is TRBV24-1 and J is TRBJ2-2, with 9 bases identical to TRBD2. The source of this sequence is a human donor who had recovered from COVID-19. The sample was CD4+ T cells from blood, cultured in vitro. CDR3 loop: CATSERRGGKLFF. The CDR3, as DNA: TGTGCCACCAGTGAAAGGCGGGGGGGGAAGCTGTTTTTT.